Sequencing of this T cell receptor beta chain was carried out in a study of shared clonotypes between healthy human individuals. Study-level background: Each donor's CD8 memory used one plate, CD8 naive two, each CD4 subset three.

This CDR3 is 13 amino acids long. Trimming cost V 5 bases and J 5 bases, with 13 bases left between them. In germline, CDR1 is MGHDK, CDR2 SYGVNS. Sequencing was performed with immunoSEQ multiplex PCR; in TCRdb, only in-frame clones are kept and a portion is missing. The sample holds roughly 76,000 clones; about 61% are singletons and the top ten take approximately 56%. Both CD45RO+ cells and CCR7-negative CD45RA+ TemRA cells were combined to make up CD8 memory. Study-level points and caveats: The naive CD4 repertoires of several donors were compared, and about 5% of clonotypes were shared. The researchers took only blood, and tissue repertoires probably look different.

With respect to this clone: Its antigen remains unidentified.

V is TRBV25-1 and J is TRBJ2-7; D is ambiguous. This receptor was identified in a man aged 25-45 years in good health. The sequenced sample was memory CD8+ T cells sorted from blood. The subset is: CD45RO+ cells pooled with CCR7-negative TemRA cells. CDR3 in DNA: TGTGCCAGCAGTCAAGGGCCCTCAGACGAGCAGTACTTC. It codes for CASSQGPSDEQYF.